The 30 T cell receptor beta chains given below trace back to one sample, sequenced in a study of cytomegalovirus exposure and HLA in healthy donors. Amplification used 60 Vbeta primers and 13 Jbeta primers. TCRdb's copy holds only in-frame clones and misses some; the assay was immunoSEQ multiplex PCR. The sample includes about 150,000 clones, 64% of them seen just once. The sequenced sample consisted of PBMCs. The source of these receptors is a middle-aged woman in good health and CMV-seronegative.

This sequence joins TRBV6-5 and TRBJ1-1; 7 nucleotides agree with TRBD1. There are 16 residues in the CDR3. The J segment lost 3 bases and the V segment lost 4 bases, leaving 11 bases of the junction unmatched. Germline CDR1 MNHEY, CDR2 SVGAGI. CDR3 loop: CASSSDTGARDTEAFF. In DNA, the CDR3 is TGTGCCAGCAGTTCCGACACAGGGGCGAGGGACACTGAAGCTTTCTTT.

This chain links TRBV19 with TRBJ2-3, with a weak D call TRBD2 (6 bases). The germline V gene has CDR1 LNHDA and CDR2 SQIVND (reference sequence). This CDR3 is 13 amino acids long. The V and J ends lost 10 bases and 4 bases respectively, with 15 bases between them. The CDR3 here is CATRAGFSDTQYF. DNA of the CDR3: TGTGCCACTCGGGCGGGGTTTTCAGATACGCAGTATTTT.

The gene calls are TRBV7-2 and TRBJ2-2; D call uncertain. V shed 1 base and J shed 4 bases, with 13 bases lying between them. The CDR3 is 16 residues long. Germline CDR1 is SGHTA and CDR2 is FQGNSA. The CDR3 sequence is CASSLELYPTTGELFF. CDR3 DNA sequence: TGTGCCAGCAGCTTAGAGCTTTACCCCACCACCGGGGAGCTGTTTTTT.

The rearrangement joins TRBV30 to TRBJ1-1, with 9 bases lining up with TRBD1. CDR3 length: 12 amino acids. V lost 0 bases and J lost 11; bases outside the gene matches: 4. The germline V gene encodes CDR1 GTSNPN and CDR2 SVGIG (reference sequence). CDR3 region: CAWSVQGARAFF. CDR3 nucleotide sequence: TGTGCCTGGAGTGTACAGGGGGCGAGGGCTTTCTTT.

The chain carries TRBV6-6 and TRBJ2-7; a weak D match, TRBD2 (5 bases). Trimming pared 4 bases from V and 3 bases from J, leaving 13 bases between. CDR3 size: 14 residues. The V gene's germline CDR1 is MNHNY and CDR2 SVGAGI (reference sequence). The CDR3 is CASSLPVTIYEQYF. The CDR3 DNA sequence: TGTGCCAGCAGTTTGCCCGTGACTATCTACGAGCAGTACTTC.

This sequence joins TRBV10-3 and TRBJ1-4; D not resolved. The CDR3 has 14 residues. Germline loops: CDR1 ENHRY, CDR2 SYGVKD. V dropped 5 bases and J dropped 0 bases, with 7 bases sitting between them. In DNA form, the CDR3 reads TGTGCCATCAGTCGGGAGGCAACTAATGAAAAACTGTTTTTT. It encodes CAISREATNEKLFF.

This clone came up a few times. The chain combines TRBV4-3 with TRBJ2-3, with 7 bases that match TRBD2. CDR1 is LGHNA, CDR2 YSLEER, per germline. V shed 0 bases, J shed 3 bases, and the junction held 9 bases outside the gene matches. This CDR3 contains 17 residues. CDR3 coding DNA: TGCGCCAGCAGCCAAGATCCCCCTGGGGGAGGGACAGATACGCAGTATTTT. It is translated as CASSQDPPGGGTDTQYF.

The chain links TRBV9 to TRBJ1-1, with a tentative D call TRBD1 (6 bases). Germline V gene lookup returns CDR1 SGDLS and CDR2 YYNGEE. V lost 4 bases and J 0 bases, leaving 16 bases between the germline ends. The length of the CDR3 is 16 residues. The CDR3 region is CASSPEDSAMNTEAFF. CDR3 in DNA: TGTGCCAGCAGCCCCGAGGACAGCGCTATGAACACTGAAGCTTTCTTT.

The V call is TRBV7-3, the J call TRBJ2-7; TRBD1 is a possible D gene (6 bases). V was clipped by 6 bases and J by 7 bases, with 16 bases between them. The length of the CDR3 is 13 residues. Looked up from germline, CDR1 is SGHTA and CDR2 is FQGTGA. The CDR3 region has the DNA TGTGCCAGCAGTCTAGCAGGGGCGTCGGAGCAGTACTTC. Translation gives CASSLAGASEQYF. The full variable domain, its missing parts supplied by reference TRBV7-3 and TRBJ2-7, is GAGVSQTPSNKVTEKGKYVELRCDPISGHTALYWYRQSLGQGPEFLIYFQGTGAADDSGLPNDRFFAVRPEGSVSTLKIQRTERGDSAVYLCASSLAGASEQYFGPGTRLTVT.

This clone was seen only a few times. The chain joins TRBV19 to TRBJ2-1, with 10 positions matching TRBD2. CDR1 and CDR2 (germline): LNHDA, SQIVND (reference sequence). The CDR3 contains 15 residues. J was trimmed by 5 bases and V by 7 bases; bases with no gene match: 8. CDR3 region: CASKVLAGANNEQFF. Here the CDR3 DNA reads TGTGCCAGTAAGGTCCTAGCGGGGGCTAACAATGAGCAGTTCTTC.

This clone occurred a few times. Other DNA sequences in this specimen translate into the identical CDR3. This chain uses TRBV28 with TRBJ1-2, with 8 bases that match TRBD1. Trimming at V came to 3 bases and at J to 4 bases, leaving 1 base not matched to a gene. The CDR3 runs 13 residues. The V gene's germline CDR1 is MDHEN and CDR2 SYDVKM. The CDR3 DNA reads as TGTGCCAGCAGTTTGACAGGGGTCTATGGCTACACCTTC. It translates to CASSLTGVYGYTF.

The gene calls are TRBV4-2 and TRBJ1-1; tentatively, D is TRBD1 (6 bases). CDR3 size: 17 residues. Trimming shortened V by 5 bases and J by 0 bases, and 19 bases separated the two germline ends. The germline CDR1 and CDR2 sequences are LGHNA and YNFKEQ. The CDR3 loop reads CASSVSGEMDMNTEAFF. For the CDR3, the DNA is TGTGCCAGCAGCGTCTCAGGGGAAATGGACATGAACACTGAAGCTTTCTTT.

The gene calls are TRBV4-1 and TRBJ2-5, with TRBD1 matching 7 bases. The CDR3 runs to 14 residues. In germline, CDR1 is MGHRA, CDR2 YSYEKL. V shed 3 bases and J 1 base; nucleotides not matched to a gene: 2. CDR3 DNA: TGCGCCAGCAGCCACACAGGGGCCCAAGAGACCCAGTACTTC. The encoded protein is CASSHTGAQETQYF.

The CDR3 nucleotides read TGTGCCAGCAGTGAGGAGACAGGGATCTATGGCTACACCTTC. This gives the protein CASSEETGIYGYTF. The V call is TRBV25-1, the J call TRBJ1-2, with 7 bases that match TRBD1. Germline V gene lookup returns CDR1 MGHDK and CDR2 SYGVNS. The V segment lost 3 bases and the J segment 4 bases; nucleotides outside the gene matches: 5. This CDR3 is built from 14 residues.

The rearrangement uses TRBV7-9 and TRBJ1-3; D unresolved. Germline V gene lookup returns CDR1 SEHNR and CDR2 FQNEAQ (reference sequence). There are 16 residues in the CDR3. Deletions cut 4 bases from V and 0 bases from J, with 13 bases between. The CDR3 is CASSSRSTSSGNTIYF. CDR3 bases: TGTGCCAGCAGCTCGCGTTCTACTAGCTCTGGAAACACCATATATTTT.

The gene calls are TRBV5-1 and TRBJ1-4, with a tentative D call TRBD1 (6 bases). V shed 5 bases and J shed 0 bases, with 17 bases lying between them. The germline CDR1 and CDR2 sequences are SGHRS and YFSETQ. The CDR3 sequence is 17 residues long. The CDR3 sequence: CASRTGGGIATNEKLFF. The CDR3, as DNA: TGCGCCAGCAGAACGGGGGGCGGAATTGCAACTAATGAAAAACTGTTTTTT. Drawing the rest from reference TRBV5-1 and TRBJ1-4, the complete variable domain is KAGVTQTPRYLIKTRGQQVTLSCSPISGHRSVSWYQQTPGQGLQFLFEYFSETQRNKGNFPGRFSGRQFSNSRSEMNVSTLELGDSALYLCASRTGGGIATNEKLFFGSGTQLSVL.

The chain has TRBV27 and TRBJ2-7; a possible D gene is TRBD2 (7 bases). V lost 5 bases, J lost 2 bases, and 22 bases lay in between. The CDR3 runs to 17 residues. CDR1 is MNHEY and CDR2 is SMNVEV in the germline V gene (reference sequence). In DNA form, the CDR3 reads TGTGCCAGCAGTGCCCTTACCGGGGGGCGTATCCCCTACGAGCAGTACTTC. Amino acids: CASSALTGGRIPYEQYF.

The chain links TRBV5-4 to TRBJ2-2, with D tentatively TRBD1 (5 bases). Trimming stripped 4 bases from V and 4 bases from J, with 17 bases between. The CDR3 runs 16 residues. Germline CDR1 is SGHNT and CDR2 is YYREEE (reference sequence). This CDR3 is CASSGSGKRSTGELFF. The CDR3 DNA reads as TGTGCCAGCAGCGGATCAGGGAAGAGAAGCACCGGGGAGCTGTTTTTT.

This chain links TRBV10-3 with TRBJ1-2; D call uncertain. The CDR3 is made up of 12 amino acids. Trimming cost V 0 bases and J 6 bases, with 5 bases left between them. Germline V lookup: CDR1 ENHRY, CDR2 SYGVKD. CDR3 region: CAISESSHGYTF. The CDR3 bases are TGTGCCATCAGTGAGTCGAGCCATGGCTACACCTTC.

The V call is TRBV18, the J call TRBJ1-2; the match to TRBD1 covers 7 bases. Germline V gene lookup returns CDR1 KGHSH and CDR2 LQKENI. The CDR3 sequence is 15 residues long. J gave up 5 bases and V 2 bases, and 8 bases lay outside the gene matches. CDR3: CASSPIIGTDYGYTF. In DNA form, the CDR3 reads TGTGCCAGCTCACCAATCATAGGGACAGATTATGGCTACACCTTC.

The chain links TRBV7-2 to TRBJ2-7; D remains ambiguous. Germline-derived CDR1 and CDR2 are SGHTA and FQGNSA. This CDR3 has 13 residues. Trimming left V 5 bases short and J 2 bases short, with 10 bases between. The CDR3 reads CASSPEVAYEQYF. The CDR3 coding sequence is TGTGCCAGCAGCCCAGAGGTGGCCTACGAGCAGTACTTC.

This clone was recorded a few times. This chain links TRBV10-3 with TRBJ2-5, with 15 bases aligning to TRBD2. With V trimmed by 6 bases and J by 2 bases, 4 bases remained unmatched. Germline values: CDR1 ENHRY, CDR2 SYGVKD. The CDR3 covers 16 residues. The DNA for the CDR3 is TGTGCCATCAGCGGGACTAGCGGGGGGACTCAAGAGACCCAGTACTTC. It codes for CAISGTSGGTQETQYF.

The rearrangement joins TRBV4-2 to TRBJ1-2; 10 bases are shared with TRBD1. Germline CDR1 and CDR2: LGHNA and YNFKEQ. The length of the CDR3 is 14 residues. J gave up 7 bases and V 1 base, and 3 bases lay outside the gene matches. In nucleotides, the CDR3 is TGTGCCAGCAGCCAAGGGGGGGACAGGGGTGGCTACACCTTC. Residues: CASSQGGDRGGYTF.

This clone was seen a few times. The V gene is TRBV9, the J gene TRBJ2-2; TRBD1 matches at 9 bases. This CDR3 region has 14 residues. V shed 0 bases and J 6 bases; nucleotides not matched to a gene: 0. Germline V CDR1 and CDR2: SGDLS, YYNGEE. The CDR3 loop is CASSVGTGAGELFF. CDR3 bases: TGTGCCAGCAGCGTAGGGACAGGGGCCGGGGAGCTGTTTTTT.

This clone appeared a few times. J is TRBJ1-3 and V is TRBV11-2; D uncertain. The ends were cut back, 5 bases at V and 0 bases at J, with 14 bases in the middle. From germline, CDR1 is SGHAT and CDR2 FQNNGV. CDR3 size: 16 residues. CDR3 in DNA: TGTGCCAGCAGCCCGGGAATTCGTACCTCTGGAAACACCATATATTTT. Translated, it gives CASSPGIRTSGNTIYF.

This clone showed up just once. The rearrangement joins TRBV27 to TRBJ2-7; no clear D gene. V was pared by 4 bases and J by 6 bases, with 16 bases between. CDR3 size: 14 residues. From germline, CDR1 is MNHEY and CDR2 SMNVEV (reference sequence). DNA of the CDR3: TGTGCCAGCAGTTGGAGTCCTGGCAACGCCGAGCAGTACTTC. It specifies CASSWSPGNAEQYF.

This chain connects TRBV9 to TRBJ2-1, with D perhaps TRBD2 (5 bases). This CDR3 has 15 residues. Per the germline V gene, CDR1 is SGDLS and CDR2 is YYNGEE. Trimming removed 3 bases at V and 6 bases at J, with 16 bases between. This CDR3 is CASSGGPSPSNEQFF. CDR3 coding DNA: TGTGCCAGCAGCGGCGGCCCTAGCCCGAGCAATGAGCAGTTCTTC.

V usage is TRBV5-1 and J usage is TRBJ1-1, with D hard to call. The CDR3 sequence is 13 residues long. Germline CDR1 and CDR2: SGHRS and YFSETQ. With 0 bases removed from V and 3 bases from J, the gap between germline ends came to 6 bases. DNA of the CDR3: TGCGCCAGCAGCTTGGATAGCGACACTGAAGCTTTCTTT. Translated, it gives CASSLDSDTEAFF.

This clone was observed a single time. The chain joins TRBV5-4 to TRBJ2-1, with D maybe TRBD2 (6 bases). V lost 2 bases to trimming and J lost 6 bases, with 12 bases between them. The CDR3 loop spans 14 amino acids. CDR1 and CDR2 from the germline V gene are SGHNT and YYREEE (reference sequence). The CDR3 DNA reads TGTGCCAGCAGCTTCTTCGGGGGTCTCAATGAGCAGTTCTTC. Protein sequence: CASSFFGGLNEQFF.

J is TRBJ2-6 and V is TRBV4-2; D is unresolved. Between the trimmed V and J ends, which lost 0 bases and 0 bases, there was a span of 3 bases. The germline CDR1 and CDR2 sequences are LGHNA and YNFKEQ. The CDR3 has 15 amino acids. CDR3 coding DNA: TGTGCCAGCAGCCAAGACCTCTCTGGGGCCAACGTCCTGACTTTC. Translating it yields CASSQDLSGANVLTF.